Given below is one T cell receptor (beta chain) in context. Generated by immunoSEQ multiplex PCR, the TCRdb table keeps only in-frame clones and is missing some. The sample lists some 14,000 clones, 75% to 90% occurring once. These data are taken from a study of T cell changes during pregnancy in multiple sclerosis. The CDR3 has 15 residues. Germline CDR1 PRHDT, CDR2 FYEKMQ (reference sequence). Trimming stripped 0 bases from V and 0 bases from J, with 9 bases between. The specimen was CD8+ T cells from peripheral blood mononuclear cells, collected after pregnancy. V gene TRBV13 combines with J gene TRBJ2-7; D perhaps matches TRBD1 (5 bases). This TCR came from a female donor in good health, enrolled as a control in a pregnancy study. For the CDR3, the DNA is TGTGCCAGCAGCTTAGGGGGGCACAGCTCCTACGAGCAGTACTTC. Translating gives CASSLGGHSSYEQYF.